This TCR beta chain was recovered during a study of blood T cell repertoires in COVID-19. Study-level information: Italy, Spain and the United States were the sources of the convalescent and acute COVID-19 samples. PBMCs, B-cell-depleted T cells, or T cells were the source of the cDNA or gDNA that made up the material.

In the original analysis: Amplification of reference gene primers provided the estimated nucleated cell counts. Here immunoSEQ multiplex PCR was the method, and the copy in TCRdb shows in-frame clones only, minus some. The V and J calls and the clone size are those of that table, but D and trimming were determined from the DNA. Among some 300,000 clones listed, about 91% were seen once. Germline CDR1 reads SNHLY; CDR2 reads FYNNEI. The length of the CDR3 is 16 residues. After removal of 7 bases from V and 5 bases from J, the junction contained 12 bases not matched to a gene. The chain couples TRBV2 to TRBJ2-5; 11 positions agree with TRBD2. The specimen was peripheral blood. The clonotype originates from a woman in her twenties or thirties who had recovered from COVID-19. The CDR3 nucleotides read TGTGCCAGCAAGAGACTAGCGGGGCGTTCCTTGGAGACCCAGTACTTC. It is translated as CASKRLAGRSLETQYF.